Sequencing of this TCR beta chain was carried out in a study of blood T cell repertoires in COVID-19 (dated by TCRdb to 2019 to 2021). In terms of the full investigation: Samples from collaborators originated in the United States, Italy and Spain and spanned both the acute and convalescent phases of COVID-19. The repertoires were released in a freely available public database meant as a resource for research on the immune response to SARS-CoV-2. Where HLA class I and class II types were available, the types were taken from metadata supplied by the sample provider, not from assay-based typing. Samples were obtained from the ongoing ImmuneRACE study (first 160 participants) and from 1,254 subjects provided by 6 global collaborators. Sample metadata almost always included a de-identified subject ID, COVID-19 status, age in years and sex. The prospective study material was composed of cDNA or gDNA derived from T cells, B-cell-depleted T cells, or PBMCs. Subjects who had been exposed to COVID-19, were actively infected with it, or had recovered from it provided the deeply sampled blood TCRbeta repertoires that made up the dataset. The research as a whole found: The amount of clinical and demographic metadata varied by source and participant and was provided uncurated.

On this clone: The antigen it recognizes is unknown. Base qualities are not provided; no much larger clone lies one nucleotide away.

Enrolling through a virtual design, the prospective study's participants ranged in age from roughly 18 to 89 years and lived across 24 United States geographic areas. To assign participants to cohorts, the prospective study relied on clinical history that participants themselves reported in a screening survey and a study questionnaire. For ImmuneRACE Cohort 3, a participant was defined as recovered based on two consecutive negative NP/OP PCR tests, clearance by a healthcare professional, or resolution of symptoms. In the prospective study, mobile phlebotomists collected whole blood, serum and a nasopharyngeal or oropharyngeal swab from each participant. Additional blood draws and questionnaires over an approximately two-month period could optionally be provided by prospective study participants. Prospective study blood samples were shipped either frozen or at room temperature before DNA extraction.

The CDR3 spans 16 residues, from the cysteine through the phenylalanine. Only the CDR3 portion is preserved as DNA: 48 bases, with reading frame beginning at the first base. CDR1 and CDR2 were assigned from the germline V gene as SNHLY and FYNNEI. V drops 6 bases and J drops 3 bases, leaving 20 bases in between. TCRbeta CDR3 regions were amplified from genomic DNA by means of the immunoSEQ Assay, a bias-controlled multiplex PCR. Per the source publication's procedure: The number of nucleated cells in each sample was estimated from the amplification of reference gene primers within the assay. To quantify the absolute abundance of each unique TCRbeta CDR3 rearrangement, sequence reads were collapsed and filtered. Productive Simpson clonality was computed per sample as the square root of Simpson's diversity index over productive rearrangements. What TCRdb holds here is the immuneACCESS table cut down to in-frame rearrangements. Part of the clones is not present; checked against another copy, under half of the missing clones reflect an unresolved V gene, and the others are unexplained. The V and J calls and clone size are taken from that table; D and trimming were inferred from the DNA. The sample includes about half a million clones, with 70% to 90% observed a single time. 7% to 10% of the sample is held by the ten biggest clonotypes.

Sample: PBMCs or T cells enriched from blood (not recorded which). This clonotype was sampled from a woman in her fifties or sixties who had recovered from COVID-19. The V gene is TRBV2 and the J gene is TRBJ1-2; a weak D assignment points to TRBD1 (6 bases agree). CDR3 loop: CASSSVRGHGDYGYTF. The DNA reads TGTGCCAGCAGCTCCGTTAGGGGACACGGGGACTATGGCTACACCTTC.